Below are 9 T cell receptor beta chains sequenced from a single sample in a study of T cell responses to AZD1222 COVID-19 vaccine. TCRdb keeps only in-frame clones here, not all; method: immunoSEQ multiplex PCR. In the table there are around 120,000 clones, around 90% of which are singletons. The material was peripheral blood, obtained on day 0 of AZD1222 vaccination. The receptor source for this set is an adult in good health.

CDR3 DNA sequence: TGTGCCAGCAGCCAAGGTCCCGGGACAGGGCCCTATGGCTACACCTTC. Protein product: CASSQGPGTGPYGYTF. The gene calls are TRBV14 and TRBJ1-2; TRBD1 matches 9 bases. V lost 1 base to trimming and J lost 4 bases; unmatched junction nucleotides: 7. CDR3 length: 16 amino acids. Germline CDR1 reads SGHDN; CDR2 reads FVKESK.

The chain recombines TRBV13 with TRBJ2-7; D gene unclear. This CDR3 is built from 15 residues. Looked up from germline, CDR1 is PRHDT and CDR2 is FYEKMQ (reference sequence). V dropped 3 bases and J dropped 0 bases, with 12 bases sitting between them. CDR3 residues: CASSLATGSSYEQYF. The CDR3 nucleotides read TGTGCCAGCAGCTTGGCGACCGGTAGCTCCTACGAGCAGTACTTC.

The chain is built from TRBV18 and TRBJ1-1; no clear D. Between the trimmed V and J ends, which lost 3 bases and 3 bases, there was a span of 8 bases. Germline CDR1 reads KGHSH; CDR2 reads LQKENI. This CDR3 is built from 13 residues. CDR3 DNA sequence: TGTGCCAGCTCACCGCAAAGGGACACTGAAGCTTTCTTT. It encodes CASSPQRDTEAFF.

This clone was seen once. The rearrangement links TRBV5-4 to TRBJ1-5; D gene uncertain. This CDR3 comprises 13 residues. Trimming stripped 2 bases from V and 7 bases from J, with 10 bases between. Germline V CDR1 and CDR2: SGHNT, YYREEE (reference sequence). CDR3 DNA sequence: TGTGCCAGCAGCTTTGGAGCTGGGCAGCCCCAGCATTTT. It yields the protein CASSFGAGQPQHF.

In its sample, this clone was seen once. V usage is TRBV7-8 and J usage is TRBJ1-1; D perhaps matches TRBD1 (6 bases). CDR1 SGHVS and CDR2 FQNEAQ come from the germline V gene. This CDR3 has 14 amino acids. V dropped 6 bases and J dropped 0 bases, with 11 bases sitting between them. Here the CDR3 reads CASRWEGVNTEAFF. The CDR3 DNA follows: TGTGCCAGCAGGTGGGAGGGGGTGAACACTGAAGCTTTCTTT.

V gene TRBV7-6 combines with J gene TRBJ1-3; no clear D gene. The CDR3 runs 17 residues. The V gene's germline CDR1 is SGHVS and CDR2 FNYEAQ. The V gene lost 6 bases and the J gene lost 4 bases, with 22 bases spanning the gap. The CDR3 DNA reads TGTGCCAGCAGTTCGAAAGTGCCGGGGTTGGTCGGAAACACCATATATTTT. Residues: CASSSKVPGLVGNTIYF.

The genes are TRBV11-2 and TRBJ2-1; the match to TRBD2 covers 7 bases. Germline V gene data show CDR1 as SGHAT and CDR2 as FQNNGV. Trimming at V came to 0 bases and at J to 1 base, leaving 0 bases not matched to a gene. The CDR3 runs to 15 residues. Here the CDR3 reads CASSLDGGSYNEQFF. The DNA for the CDR3 is TGTGCCAGCAGCTTAGACGGGGGGTCCTACAATGAGCAGTTCTTC.

The chain joins TRBV6-4 to TRBJ1-1; D not resolved. Germline CDR1 MRHNA, CDR2 SNTAGT. The CDR3 has 13 amino acids. V was pared by 5 bases and J by 1 base, with 8 bases between. The CDR3 DNA is TGTGCCAGCAGTTCTGACTGGAACACTGAAGCTTTCTTT. This sequence encodes CASSSDWNTEAFF.

This rearrangement joins TRBV28 to TRBJ2-7; 14 nucleotides align to TRBD2. The CDR3 spans 14 residues. Germline V CDR1 and CDR2: MDHEN, SYDVKM. V lost 8 bases and J lost 2; bases outside the gene matches: 2. This chain's CDR3 is CASQGLAGAYEQYF. For the CDR3, the DNA is TGTGCCAGCCAGGGACTAGCGGGAGCCTACGAGCAGTACTTC.